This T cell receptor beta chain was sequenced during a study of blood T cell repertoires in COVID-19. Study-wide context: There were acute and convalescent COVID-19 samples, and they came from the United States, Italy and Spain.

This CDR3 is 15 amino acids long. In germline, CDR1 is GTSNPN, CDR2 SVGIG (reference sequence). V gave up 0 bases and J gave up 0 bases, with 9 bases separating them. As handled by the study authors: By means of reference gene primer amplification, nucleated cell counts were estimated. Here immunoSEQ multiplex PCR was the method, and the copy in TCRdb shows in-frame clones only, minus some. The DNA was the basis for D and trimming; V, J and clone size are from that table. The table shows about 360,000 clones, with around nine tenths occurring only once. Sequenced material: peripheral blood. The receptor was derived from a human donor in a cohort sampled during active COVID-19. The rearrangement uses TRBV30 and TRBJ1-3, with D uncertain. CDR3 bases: TGTGCCTGGAGTGTAAGGAGAGGCTCTGGAAACACCATATATTTT. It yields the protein CAWSVRRGSGNTIYF.